This T cell receptor beta chain was obtained from a study of OX40 agonist ivuxolimab in advanced cancers. V was pared by 1 base and J by 1 base, with 11 bases between. The CDR3 loop spans 15 amino acids. Germline V gene sequence: CDR1 SGHRS, CDR2 YFSETQ. TCRdb's table, derived via immunoSEQ multiplex PCR, lists solely in-frame clones and lacks some. The sample shows around 100,000 clones, approximately 90% of them seen only once. Sequencing was performed on CD4+ or CD8+ T cells sorted from blood, taken in a trial of the OX40 agonist ivuxolimab. The V gene is TRBV5-1, the J gene TRBJ1-2; tentatively, D is TRBD1 (6 bases). The TCR comes from an adult with an advanced solid tumor such as melanoma, head and neck, liver or kidney cancer. The CDR3: CASSLSGQNNYGYTF. In DNA, the CDR3 is TGCGCCAGCAGCTTGTCGGGACAAAATAACTATGGCTACACCTTC. Combining the CDR3 with reference TRBV5-1 and TRBJ1-2 gives the whole variable domain KAGVTQTPRYLIKTRGQQVTLSCSPISGHRSVSWYQQTPGQGLQFLFEYFSETQRNKGNFPGRFSGRQFSNSRSEMNVSTLELGDSALYLCASSLSGQNNYGYTFGSGTRLTVV.